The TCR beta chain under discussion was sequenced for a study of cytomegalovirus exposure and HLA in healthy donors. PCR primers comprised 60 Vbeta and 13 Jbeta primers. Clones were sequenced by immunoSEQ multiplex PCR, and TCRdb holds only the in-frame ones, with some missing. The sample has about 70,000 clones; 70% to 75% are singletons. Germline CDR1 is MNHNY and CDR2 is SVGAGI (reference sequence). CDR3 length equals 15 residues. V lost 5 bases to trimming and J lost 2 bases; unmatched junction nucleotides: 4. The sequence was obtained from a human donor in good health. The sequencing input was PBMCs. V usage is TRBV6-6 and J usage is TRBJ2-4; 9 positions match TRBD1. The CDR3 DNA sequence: TGTGCCAGCAGTCTTACAGGGGGCTCCAAAAACATTCAGTACTTC. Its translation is CASSLTGGSKNIQYF.